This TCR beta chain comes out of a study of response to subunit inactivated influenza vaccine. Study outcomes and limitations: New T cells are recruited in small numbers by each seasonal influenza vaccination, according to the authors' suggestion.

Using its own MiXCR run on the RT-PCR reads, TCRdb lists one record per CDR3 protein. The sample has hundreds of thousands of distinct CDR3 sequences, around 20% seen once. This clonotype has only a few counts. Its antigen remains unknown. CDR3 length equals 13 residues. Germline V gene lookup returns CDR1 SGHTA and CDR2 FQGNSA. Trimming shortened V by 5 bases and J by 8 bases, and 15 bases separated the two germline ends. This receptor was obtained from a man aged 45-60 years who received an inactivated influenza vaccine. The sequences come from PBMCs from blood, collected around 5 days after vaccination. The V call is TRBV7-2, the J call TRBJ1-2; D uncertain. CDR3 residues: CASSPSRVGGYTF. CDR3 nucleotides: TGTGCCAGCAGCCCGTCGAGGGTGGGAGGCTACACCTTC. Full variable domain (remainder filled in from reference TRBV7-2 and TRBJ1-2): GAGVSQSPSNKVTEKGKDVELRCDPISGHTALYWYRQSLGQGLEFLIYFQGNSAPDKSGLPSDRFSAERTGGSVSTLTIQRTQQEDSAVYLCASSPSRVGGYTFGSGTRLTVV.